This T cell receptor beta chain derives from a study of blood T cell repertoires in COVID-19. Per the germline V gene, CDR1 is SGHDN and CDR2 is FVKESK. The CDR3 sequence is 20 residues long. Trimming pared 4 bases from V and 0 bases from J, leaving 25 bases between. Sequencing used immunoSEQ multiplex PCR; TCRdb keeps in-frame clones, though not all of them. The data contain roughly 170,000 clones, around 85% of them seen just once; the ten biggest clones take up 1% to 1.5%. There are many counts of this clone. Sequencing was performed on peripheral blood. V gene TRBV14 combines with J gene TRBJ2-1; the D gene is possibly TRBD1 (6 bases). This sequence originates from a man in his fifties or sixties who had recovered from COVID-19. The CDR3 protein is CASSLRPGGPGASSYNEQFF. CDR3 in DNA: TGTGCCAGCAGCCTTCGTCCGGGCGGACCAGGGGCGAGCTCCTACAATGAGCAGTTCTTC.